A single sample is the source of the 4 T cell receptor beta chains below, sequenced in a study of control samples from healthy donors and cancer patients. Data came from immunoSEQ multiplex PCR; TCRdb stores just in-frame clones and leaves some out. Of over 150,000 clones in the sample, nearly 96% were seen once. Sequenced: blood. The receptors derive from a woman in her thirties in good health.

DNA of the CDR3: TGTGCCAGCAGTCCCGGAGGGTGGGGGAGGACTGAAGCTTTCTTT. This gives the protein CASSPGGWGRTEAFF. The rearrangement uses TRBV28 and TRBJ1-1, with D possibly being TRBD1 (5 bases). Germline CDR1 is MDHEN and CDR2 is SYDVKM. This CDR3 has 15 residues. V was cut by 5 bases and J by 5 bases, with 18 bases left in between.

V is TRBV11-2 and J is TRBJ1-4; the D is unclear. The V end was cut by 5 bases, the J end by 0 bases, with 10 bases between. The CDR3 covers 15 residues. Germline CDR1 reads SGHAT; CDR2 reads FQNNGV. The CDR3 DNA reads TGTGCCAGCAGCCCGGCCGGGGCAACTAATGAAAAACTGTTTTTT. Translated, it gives CASSPAGATNEKLFF.

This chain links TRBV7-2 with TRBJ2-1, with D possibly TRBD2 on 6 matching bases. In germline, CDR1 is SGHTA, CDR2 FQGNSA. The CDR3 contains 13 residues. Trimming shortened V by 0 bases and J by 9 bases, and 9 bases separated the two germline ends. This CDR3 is CASSLAKAGEQFF. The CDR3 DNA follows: TGTGCCAGCAGCTTAGCGAAAGCGGGTGAGCAGTTCTTC.

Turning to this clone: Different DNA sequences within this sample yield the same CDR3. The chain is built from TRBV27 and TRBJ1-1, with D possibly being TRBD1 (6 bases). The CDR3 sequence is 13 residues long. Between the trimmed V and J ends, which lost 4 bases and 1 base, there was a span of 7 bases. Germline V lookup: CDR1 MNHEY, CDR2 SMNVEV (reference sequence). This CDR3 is CASSSTGNTEAFF. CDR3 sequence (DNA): TGTGCCAGCAGTTCGACAGGGAACACTGAAGCTTTCTTT.